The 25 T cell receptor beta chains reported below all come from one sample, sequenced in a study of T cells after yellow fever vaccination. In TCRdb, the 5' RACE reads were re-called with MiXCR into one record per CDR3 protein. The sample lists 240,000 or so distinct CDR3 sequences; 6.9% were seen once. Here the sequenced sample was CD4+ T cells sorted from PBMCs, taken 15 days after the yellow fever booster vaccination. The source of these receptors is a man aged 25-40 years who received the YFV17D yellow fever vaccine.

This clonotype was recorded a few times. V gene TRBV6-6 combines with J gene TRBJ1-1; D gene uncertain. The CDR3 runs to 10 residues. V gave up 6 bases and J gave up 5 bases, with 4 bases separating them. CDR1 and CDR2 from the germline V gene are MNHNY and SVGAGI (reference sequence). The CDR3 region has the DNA TGTGCCAGCAGACGGACTGAAGCTTTCTTT. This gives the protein CASRRTEAFF.

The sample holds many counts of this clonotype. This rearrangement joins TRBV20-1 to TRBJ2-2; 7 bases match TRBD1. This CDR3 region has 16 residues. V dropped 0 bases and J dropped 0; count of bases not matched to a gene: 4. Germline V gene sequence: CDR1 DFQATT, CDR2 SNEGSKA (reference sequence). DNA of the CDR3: TGCAGTGCTAGAGATGCGCAGGGGGCGAACACCGGGGAGCTGTTTTTT. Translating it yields CSARDAQGANTGELFF.

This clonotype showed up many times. The CDR3 sequence: CASSLEAGAYNEQFF. Here the CDR3 DNA reads TGTGCCAGCAGCTTAGAAGCGGGAGCCTACAATGAGCAGTTCTTC. J is TRBJ2-1 and V is TRBV11-2; 8 positions agree with TRBD2. The ends lost 0 bases at V and 2 bases at J; junction bases unmatched: 0. Per germline, CDR1 SGHAT and CDR2 FQNNGV. The CDR3 has 15 residues.

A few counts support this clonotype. As DNA, the CDR3 is TGTGCCTGGATGGGAGGCGATTGGTCGACAGATACGCAGTATTTT. Amino acids: CAWMGGDWSTDTQYF. The genes are TRBV30 and TRBJ2-3; tentative D call: TRBD2 (6 bases). The ends were cut back, 4 bases at V and 3 bases at J, with 17 bases in the middle. Germline CDR1 is GTSNPN and CDR2 is SVGIG (reference sequence). CDR3 length equals 15 residues.

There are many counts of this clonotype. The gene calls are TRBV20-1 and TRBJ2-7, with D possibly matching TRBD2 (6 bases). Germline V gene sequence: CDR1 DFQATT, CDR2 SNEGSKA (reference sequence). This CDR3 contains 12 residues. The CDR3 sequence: CGTYSGPYEQYF. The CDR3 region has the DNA TGCGGGACTTATAGCGGTCCCTACGAGCAGTACTTC.

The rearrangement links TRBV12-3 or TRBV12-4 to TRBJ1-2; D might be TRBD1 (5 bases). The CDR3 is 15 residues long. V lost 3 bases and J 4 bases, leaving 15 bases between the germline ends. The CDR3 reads CASSFPGHGVYGYTF. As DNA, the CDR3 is TGTGCCAGCAGTTTCCCCGGACACGGCGTCTATGGCTACACCTTC.

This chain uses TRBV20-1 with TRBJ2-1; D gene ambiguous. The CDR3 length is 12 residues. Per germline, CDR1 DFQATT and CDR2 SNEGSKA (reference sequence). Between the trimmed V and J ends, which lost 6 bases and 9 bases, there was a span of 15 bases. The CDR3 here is CSADGAAGEQFF. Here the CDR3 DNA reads TGCAGTGCAGACGGCGCCGCAGGTGAGCAGTTCTTC.

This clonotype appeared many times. In DNA, the CDR3 is TGCGCCAGCAGCAAACCGACAGGAATCGAGCAGTACTTC. Translating gives CASSKPTGIEQYF. The chain recombines TRBV5-1 with TRBJ2-7; D is perhaps TRBD1 (6 bases). This CDR3 is 13 amino acids long. Per the germline V gene, CDR1 is SGHRS and CDR2 is YFSETQ. V shed 4 bases and J shed 6 bases, with 14 bases lying between them.

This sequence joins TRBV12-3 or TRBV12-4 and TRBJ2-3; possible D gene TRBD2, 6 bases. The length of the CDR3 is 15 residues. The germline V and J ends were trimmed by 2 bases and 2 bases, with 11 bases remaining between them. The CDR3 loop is CASSLLAVPTDTQYF. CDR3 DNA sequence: TGTGCCAGCAGTTTATTAGCGGTACCCACAGATACGCAGTATTTT.

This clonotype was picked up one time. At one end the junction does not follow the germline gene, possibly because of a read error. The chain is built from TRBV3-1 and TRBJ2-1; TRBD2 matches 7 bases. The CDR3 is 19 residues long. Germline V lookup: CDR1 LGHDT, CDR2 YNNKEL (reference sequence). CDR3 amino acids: CACSISGMAFQGMGNEQFF. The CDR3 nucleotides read TGTGCCTGCAGCATCAGCGGGATGGCATTTCAGGGAATGGGCAATGAGCAGTTCTTC.

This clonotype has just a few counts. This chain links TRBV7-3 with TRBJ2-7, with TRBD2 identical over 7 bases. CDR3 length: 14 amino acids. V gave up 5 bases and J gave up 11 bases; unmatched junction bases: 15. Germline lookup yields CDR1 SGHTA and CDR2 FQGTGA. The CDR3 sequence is CASSPRDYDPREYF. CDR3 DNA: TGTGCCAGCAGCCCTCGGGACTACGACCCCAGAGAGTACTTC.

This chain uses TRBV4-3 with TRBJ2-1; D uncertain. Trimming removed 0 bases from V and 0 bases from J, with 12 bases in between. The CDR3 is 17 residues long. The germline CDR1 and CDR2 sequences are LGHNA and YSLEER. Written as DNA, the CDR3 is TGCGCCAGCAGCCAAGATCGCCCTCGCGTCTCCTACAATGAGCAGTTCTTC. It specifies CASSQDRPRVSYNEQFF.

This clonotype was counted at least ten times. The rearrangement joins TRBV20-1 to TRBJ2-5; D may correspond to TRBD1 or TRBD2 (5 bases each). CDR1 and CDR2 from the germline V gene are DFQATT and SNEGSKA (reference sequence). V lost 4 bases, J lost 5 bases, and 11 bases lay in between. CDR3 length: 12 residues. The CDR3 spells CSATGAPETQYF. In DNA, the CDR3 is TGCAGTGCTACCGGGGCCCCGGAGACCCAGTACTTC.

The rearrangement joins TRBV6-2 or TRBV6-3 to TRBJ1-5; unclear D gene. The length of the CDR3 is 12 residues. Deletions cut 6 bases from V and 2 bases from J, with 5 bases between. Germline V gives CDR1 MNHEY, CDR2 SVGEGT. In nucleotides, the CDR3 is TGTGCCAGCAGGGACGGCAATCAGCCCCAGCATTTT. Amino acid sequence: CASRDGNQPQHF.

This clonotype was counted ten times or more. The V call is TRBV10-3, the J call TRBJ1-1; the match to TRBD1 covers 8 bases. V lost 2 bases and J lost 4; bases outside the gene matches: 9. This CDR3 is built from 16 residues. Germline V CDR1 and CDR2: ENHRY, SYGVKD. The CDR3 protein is CAISERDQGAVTEAFF. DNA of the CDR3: TGTGCCATCAGTGAGAGAGATCAGGGGGCCGTCACTGAAGCTTTCTTT.

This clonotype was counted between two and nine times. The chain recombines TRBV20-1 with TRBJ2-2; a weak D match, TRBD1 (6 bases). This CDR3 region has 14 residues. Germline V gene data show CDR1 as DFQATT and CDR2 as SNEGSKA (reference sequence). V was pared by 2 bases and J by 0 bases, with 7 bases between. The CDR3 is CSARWTANTGELFF. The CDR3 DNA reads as TGCAGTGCTAGATGGACAGCGAACACCGGGGAGCTGTTTTTT.

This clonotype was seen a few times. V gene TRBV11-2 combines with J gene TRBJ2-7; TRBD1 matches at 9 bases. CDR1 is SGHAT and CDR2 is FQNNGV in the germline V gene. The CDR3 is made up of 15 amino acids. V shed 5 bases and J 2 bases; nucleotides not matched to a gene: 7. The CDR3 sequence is CASSQHGDRAYEQYF. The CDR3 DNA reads TGTGCCAGCAGCCAGCACGGGGACAGGGCCTACGAGCAGTACTTC.

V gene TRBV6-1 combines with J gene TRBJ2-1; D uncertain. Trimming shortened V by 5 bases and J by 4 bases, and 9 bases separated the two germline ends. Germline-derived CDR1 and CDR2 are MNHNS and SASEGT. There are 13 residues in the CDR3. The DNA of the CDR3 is TGTGCCAGCAGTCTTTTTCTATACAATGAGCAGTTCTTC. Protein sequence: CASSLFLYNEQFF.

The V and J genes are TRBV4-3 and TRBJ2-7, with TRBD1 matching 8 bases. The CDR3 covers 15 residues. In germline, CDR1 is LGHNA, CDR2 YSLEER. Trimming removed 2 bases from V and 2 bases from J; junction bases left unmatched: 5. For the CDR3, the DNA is TGCGCCAGCAGCCAAAGAGGACAGGGCCCCTACGAGCAGTACTTC. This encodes CASSQRGQGPYEQYF.

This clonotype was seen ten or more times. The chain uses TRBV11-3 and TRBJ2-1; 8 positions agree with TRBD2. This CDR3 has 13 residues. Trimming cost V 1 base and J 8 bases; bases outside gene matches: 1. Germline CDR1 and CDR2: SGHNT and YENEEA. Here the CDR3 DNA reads TGTGCCAGCAGCTTAGCGGGGGGGGATGAGCAGTTCTTC. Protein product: CASSLAGGDEQFF. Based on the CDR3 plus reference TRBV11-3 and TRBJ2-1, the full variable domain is EAGVVQSPRYKIIEKKQPVAFWCNPISGHNTLYWYLQNLGQGPELLIRYENEEAVDDSQLPKDRFSAERLKGVDSTLKIQPAELGDSAVYLCASSLAGGDEQFFGPGTRLTVL.

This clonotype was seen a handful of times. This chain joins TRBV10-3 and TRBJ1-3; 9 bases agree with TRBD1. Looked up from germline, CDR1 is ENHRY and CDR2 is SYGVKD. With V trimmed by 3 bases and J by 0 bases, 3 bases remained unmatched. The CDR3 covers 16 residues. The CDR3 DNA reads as TGTGCCATCAGTGATGGGACAGGGCACTCTGGAAACACCATATATTTT. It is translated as CAISDGTGHSGNTIYF.

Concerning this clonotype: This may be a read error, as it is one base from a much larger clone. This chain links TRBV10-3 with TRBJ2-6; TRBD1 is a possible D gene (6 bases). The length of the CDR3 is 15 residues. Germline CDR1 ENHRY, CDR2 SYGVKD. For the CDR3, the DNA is TGTGCCGTCAGTGGAACAGGGTCTGGGGCCAACGTCCTGACTTTC. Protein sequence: CAVSGTGSGANVLTF.

Here the CDR3 reads CASIWGPVQGTGELFF. The CDR3 DNA is TGCGCCAGCATATGGGGCCCAGTACAGGGCACCGGGGAGCTGTTTTTT. V gene TRBV5-1 combines with J gene TRBJ2-2; perhaps TRBD1 as D (6 bases). Germline V gene data show CDR1 as SGHRS and CDR2 as YFSETQ. The CDR3 has 16 residues. V was clipped by 6 bases and J by 4 bases, with 19 bases between them. The entire variable domain, with the rest obtained from reference TRBV5-1 and TRBJ2-2, is as follows: KAGVTQTPRYLIKTRGQQVTLSCSPISGHRSVSWYQQTPGQGLQFLFEYFSETQRNKGNFPGRFSGRQFSNSRSEMNVSTLELGDSALYLCASIWGPVQGTGELFFGEGSRLTVL.

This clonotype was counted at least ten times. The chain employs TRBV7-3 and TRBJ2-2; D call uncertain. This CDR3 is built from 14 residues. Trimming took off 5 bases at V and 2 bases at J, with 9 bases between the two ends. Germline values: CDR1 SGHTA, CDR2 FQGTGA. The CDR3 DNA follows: TGTGCCAGCAGCCAAACCCGTAACACCGGGGAGCTGTTTTTT. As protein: CASSQTRNTGELFF. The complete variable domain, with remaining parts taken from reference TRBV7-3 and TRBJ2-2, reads GAGVSQTPSNKVTEKGKYVELRCDPISGHTALYWYRQSLGQGPEFLIYFQGTGAADDSGLPNDRFFAVRPEGSVSTLKIQRTERGDSAVYLCASSQTRNTGELFFGEGSRLTVL.

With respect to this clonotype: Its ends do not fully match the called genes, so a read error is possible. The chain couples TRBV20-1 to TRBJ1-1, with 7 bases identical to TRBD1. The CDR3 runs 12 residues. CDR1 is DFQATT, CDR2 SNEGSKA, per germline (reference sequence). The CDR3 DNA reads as TGCAGTGTTAGAAAGGGGGCGGCTGAAGCTTTCTTT. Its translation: CSVRKGAAEAFF.